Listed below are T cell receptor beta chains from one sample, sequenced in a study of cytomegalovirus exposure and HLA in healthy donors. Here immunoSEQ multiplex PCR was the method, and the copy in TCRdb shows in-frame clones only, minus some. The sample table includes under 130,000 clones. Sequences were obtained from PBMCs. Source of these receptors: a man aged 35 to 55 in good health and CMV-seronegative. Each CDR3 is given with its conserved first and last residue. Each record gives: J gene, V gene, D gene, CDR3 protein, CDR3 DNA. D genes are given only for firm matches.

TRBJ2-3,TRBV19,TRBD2,CASSRGLARFPDTQYF,TGTGCCAGTAGTAGAGGACTAGCGAGGTTCCCAGATACGCAGTATTTT
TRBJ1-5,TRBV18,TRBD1,CASSPIQGGSQPQHF,TGTGCCAGCTCACCTATACAGGGGGGGAGCCAGCCCCAGCATTTT
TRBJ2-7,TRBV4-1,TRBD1,CASSAGTDLYEQYF,TGCGCCAGCAGCGCCGGGACAGACTTATACGAGCAGTACTTC
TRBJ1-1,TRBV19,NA,CASQGNMNTEAFF,TGTGCCAGTCAGGGGAATATGAACACTGAAGCTTTCTTT
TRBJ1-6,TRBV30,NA,CASGGAMYNSPLHF,TGTGCCTCTGGGGGGGCGATGTATAATTCACCCCTCCACTTT
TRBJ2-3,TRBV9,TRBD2,CASSGGSGSGDTQYF,TGTGCCAGCAGCGGGGGTAGCGGGAGCGGGGATACGCAGTATTTT
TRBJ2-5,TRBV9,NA,CASSAGTLKETQYF,TGTGCCAGCAGCGCCGGGACTCTCAAAGAGACCCAGTACTTC
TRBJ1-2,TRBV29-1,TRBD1,CSARTGDYGYTF,TGCAGCGCCCGGACAGGGGACTATGGCTACACCTTC
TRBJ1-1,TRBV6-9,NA,CASSYKTWGGNTEAFF,TGTGCCAGCAGTTATAAAACTTGGGGGGGGAACACTGAAGCTTTCTTT
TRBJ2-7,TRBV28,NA,CASSRKTSSYEQYF,TGTGCCAGCAGTCGAAAGACTAGCTCCTACGAGCAGTACTTC
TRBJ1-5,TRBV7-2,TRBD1,CASSLRQGSNQPQHF,TGTGCCAGCAGCCTCCGACAGGGGAGCAATCAGCCCCAGCATTTT
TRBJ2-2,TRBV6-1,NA,CASSEPGLATGELFF,TGTGCCAGCAGTGAGCCGGGACTTGCGACGGGAGAGCTGTTTTTT
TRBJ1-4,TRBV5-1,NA,CASSQDSTNEKLFF,TGCGCCAGCAGCCAGGATTCAACTAATGAAAAACTGTTTTTT
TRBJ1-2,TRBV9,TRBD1,CASSVTGDYGYTF,TGTGCCAGCAGCGTAACAGGGGACTATGGCTACACCTTC
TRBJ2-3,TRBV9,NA,CASSVETLLTDTQYF,TGTGCCAGCAGCGTAGAAACACTACTCACAGATACGCAGTATTTT
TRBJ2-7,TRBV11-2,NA,CASSLLARDYEQYF,TGTGCCAGCAGCTTACTAGCGCGGGACTACGAGCAGTACTTC
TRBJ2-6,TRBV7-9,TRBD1,CASSLGTGSGGANVLTF,TGTGCCAGCAGCTTAGGGACAGGGTCTGGTGGGGCCAACGTCCTGACTTTC
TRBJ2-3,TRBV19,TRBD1,CASSRDRERNTQYF,TGTGCCAGTAGCCGGGACAGGGAACGAAATACGCAGTATTTT
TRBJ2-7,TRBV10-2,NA,CASSDRGDYEQYF,TGCGCCAGCAGTGACAGGGGAGACTACGAGCAGTACTTC
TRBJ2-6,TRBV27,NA,CASSLTRAGANVLTF,TGTGCCAGCAGTTTAACGCGGGCTGGGGCCAACGTCCTGACTTTC
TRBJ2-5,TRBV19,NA,CASSIMGPETQYF,TGTGCCAGTAGTATAATGGGGCCCGAGACCCAGTACTTC
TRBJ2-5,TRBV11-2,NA,CASSKQETQYF,TGTGCCAGCAGTAAACAAGAGACCCAGTACTTC
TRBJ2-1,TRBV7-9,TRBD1,CASRRGQRELDEQFF,TGTGCCAGCAGAAGGGGACAGAGGGAGCTGGATGAGCAGTTCTTC
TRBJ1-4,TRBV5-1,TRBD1,CASSFGTGHNEKLFF,TGCGCCAGCAGCTTTGGGACAGGGCATAATGAAAAACTGTTTTTT
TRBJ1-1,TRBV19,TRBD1,CASSVRQGNPEAFF,TGTGCCAGTAGTGTCCGACAGGGTAACCCTGAAGCTTTCTTT
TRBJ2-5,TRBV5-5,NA,CASSSRGSETQYF,TGTGCCAGCAGCAGCAGGGGAAGTGAGACCCAGTACTTC
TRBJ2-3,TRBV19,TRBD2,CASSIDWAGTSGRARADTQYF,TGTGCCAGTAGTATAGATTGGGCCGGGACTAGCGGGAGGGCCCGCGCAGATACGCAGTATTTT
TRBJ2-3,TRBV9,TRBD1,CASSARTGITDTQYF,TGTGCCAGCAGCGCCAGGACAGGGATCACAGATACGCAGTATTTT
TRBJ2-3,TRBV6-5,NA,CASSYNQGDTQYF,TGTGCCAGCAGTTACAACCAGGGGGATACGCAGTATTTT
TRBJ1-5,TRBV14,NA,CASSRGGVSNQPQHF,TGTGCCAGCAGTCGCGGCGGGGTGAGCAATCAGCCCCAGCATTTT
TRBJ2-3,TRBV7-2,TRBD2,CASSLKGLASDTQYF,TGTGCCAGCAGCTTAAAGGGACTAGCAAGCGATACGCAGTATTTT
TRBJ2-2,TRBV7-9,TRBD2,CASSPTSGRLEELFF,TGTGCCAGCAGCCCGACTAGCGGGCGGCTCGAGGAGCTGTTTTTT
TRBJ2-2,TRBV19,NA,CASSPDRNTGELFF,TGTGCCAGTAGTCCAGACAGGAACACCGGGGAGCTGTTTTTT
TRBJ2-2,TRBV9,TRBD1,CASSGTGGPGELFF,TGTGCCAGCAGCGGAACAGGGGGCCCCGGGGAGCTGTTTTTT
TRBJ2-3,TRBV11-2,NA,CASSPSYSTDTQYF,TGTGCCAGCAGCCCCTCCTATAGCACAGATACGCAGTATTTT
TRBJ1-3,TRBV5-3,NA,CAREEEGGPGNTIYF,TGTGCCAGGGAGGAGGAGGGCGGTCCTGGAAACACCATATATTTT
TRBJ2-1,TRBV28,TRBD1,CASSRTGSNEQFF,TGTGCCAGCAGCCGGACAGGTTCAAATGAGCAGTTCTTC
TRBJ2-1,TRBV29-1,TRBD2,CSVGRSGGALGNEQFF,TGCAGCGTTGGACGGAGCGGGGGGGCCTTAGGCAATGAGCAGTTCTTC
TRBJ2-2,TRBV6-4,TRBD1,CASSPTGPGELFF,TGTGCCAGCAGTCCGACAGGGCCCGGGGAGCTGTTTTTT
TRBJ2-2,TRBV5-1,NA,CASSLPDSYTGELFF,TGCGCCAGCAGCCTGCCGGACTCCTACACCGGGGAGCTGTTTTTT
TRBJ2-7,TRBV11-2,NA,CASSLAQYGVYEQYF,TGTGCCAGCAGCTTAGCTCAATACGGGGTATACGAGCAGTACTTC
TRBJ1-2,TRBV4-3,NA,CASSQDYEGYTF,TGCGCCAGCAGCCAAGATTACGAGGGCTACACCTTC